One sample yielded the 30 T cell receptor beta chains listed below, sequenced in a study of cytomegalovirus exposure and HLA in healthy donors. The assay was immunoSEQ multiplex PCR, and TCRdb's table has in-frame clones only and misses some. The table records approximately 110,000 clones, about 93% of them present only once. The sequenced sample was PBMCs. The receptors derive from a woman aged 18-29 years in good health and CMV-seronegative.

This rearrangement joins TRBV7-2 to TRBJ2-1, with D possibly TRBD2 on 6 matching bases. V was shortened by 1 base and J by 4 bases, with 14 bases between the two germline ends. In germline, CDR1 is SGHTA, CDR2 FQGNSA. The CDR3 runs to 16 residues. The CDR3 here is CASSLDAGSLYNEQFF. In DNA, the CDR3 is TGTGCCAGCAGCTTAGACGCGGGAAGCCTTTACAATGAGCAGTTCTTC. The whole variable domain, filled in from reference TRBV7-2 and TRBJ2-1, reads GAGVSQSPSNKVTEKGKDVELRCDPISGHTALYWYRQSLGQGLEFLIYFQGNSAPDKSGLPSDRFSAERTGGSVSTLTIQRTQQEDSAVYLCASSLDAGSLYNEQFFGPGTRLTVL.

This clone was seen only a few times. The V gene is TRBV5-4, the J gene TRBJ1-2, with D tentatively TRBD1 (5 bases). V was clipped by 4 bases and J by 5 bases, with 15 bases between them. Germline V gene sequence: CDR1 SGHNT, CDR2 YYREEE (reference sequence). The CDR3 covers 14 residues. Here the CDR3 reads CASSPGGEGYGYTF. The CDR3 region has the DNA TGTGCCAGCAGCCCCGGGGGGGAAGGATATGGCTACACCTTC.

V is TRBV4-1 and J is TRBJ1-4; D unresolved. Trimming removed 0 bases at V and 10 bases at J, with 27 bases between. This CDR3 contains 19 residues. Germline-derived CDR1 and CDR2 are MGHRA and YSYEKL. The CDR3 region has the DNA TGCGCCAGCAGCCAAGATTTCGCCAGTGGGCTTGATTTCTTGAGAAAACTGTTTTTT. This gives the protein CASSQDFASGLDFLRKLFF.

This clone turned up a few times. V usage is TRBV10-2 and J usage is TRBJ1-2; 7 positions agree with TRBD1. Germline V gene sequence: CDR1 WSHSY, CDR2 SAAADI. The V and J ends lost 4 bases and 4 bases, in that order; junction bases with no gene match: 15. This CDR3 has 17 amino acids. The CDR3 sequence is CASSGGAGGTSSYGYTF. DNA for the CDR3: TGCGCCAGCAGTGGTGGAGCAGGGGGGACGTCCAGCTATGGCTACACCTTC.

The CDR3 bases are TGCGCCAGCAGCCAAGGGGGGCCCAACTATGGCTACACCTTC. It encodes CASSQGGPNYGYTF. This rearrangement joins TRBV4-1 to TRBJ1-2, with D maybe TRBD1 (6 bases). CDR1 is MGHRA, CDR2 YSYEKL, per germline. The CDR3 runs 14 residues. The ends were cut back, 1 base at V and 2 bases at J, with 8 bases in the middle.

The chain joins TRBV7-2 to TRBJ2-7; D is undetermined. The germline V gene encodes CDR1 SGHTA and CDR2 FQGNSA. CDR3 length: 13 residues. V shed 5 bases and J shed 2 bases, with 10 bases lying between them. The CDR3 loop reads CASSKQVTYEQYF. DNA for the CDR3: TGTGCCAGCAGCAAGCAGGTTACCTACGAGCAGTACTTC.

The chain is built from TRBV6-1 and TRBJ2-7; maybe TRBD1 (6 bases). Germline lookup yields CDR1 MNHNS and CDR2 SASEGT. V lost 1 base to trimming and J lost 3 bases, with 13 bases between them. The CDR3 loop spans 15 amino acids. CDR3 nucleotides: TGTGCCAGCAGTGAAGGGGCAGGGGCGATCTACGAGCAGTACTTC. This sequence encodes CASSEGAGAIYEQYF.

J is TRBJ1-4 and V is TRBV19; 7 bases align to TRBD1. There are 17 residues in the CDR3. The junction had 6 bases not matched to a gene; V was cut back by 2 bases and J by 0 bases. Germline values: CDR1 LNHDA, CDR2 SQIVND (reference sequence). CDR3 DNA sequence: TGTGCCAGTAGTATATCAGGACAGGCCTCAACTAATGAAAAACTGTTTTTT. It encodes CASSISGQASTNEKLFF.

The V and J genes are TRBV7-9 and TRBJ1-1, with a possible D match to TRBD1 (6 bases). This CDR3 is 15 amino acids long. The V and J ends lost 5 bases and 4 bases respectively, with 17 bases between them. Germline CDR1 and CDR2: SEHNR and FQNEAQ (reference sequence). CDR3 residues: CASSGTGMGATEAFF. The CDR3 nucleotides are TGTGCCAGCAGCGGTACAGGGATGGGGGCCACTGAAGCTTTCTTT.

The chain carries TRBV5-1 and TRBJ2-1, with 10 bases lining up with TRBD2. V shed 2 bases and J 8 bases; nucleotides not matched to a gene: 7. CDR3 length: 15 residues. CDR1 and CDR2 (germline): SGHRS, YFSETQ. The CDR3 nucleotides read TGCGCCAGCAGCTTAATAGCGGGGGGTCTCGATGAGCAGTTCTTC. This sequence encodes CASSLIAGGLDEQFF.

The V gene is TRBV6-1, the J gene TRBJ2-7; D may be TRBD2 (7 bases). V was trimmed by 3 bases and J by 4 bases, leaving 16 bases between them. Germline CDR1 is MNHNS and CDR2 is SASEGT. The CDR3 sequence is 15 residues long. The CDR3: CASSDGGRRGYEQYF. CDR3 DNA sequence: TGTGCCAGCAGTGACGGGGGGCGAAGGGGGTACGAGCAGTACTTC.

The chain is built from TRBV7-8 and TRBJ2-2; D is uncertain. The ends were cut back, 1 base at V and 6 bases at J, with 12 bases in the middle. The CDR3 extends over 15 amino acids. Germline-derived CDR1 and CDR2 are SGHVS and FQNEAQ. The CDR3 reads CASSLGRLVPGELFF. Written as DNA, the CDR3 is TGTGCCAGCAGCTTAGGACGACTTGTACCCGGGGAGCTGTTTTTT.

CDR3 DNA: TGTGCCAGCAGCTTAGGAGGGACAGGGACGTACAATGAGCAGTTCTTC. Its translation: CASSLGGTGTYNEQFF. The chain couples TRBV11-3 to TRBJ2-1, with 9 bases that match TRBD1. V was clipped by 1 base and J by 4 bases; unmatched bases: 5. This CDR3 comprises 16 residues. Germline-derived CDR1 and CDR2 are SGHNT and YENEEA.

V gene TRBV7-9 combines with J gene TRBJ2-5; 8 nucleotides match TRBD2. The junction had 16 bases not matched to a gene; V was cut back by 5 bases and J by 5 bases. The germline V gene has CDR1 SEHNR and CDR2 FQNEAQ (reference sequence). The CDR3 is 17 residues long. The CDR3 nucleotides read TGTGCCAGCAGCCCTAAAATCCACAAACTAGCGGTGGAGACCCAGTACTTC. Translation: CASSPKIHKLAVETQYF.

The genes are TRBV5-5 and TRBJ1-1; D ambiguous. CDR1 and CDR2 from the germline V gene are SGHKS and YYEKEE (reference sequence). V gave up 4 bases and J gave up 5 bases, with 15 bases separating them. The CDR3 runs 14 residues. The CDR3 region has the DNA TGTGCCAGCAGCGATGACCGCTCGGGTACTGAAGCTTTCTTT. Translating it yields CASSDDRSGTEAFF.

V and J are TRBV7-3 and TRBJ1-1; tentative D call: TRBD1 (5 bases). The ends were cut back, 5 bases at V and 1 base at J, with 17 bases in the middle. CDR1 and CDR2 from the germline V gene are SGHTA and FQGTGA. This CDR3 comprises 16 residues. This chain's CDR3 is CASSQTAGRENTEAFF. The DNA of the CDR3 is TGTGCCAGCAGCCAAACGGCGGGGCGGGAGAACACTGAAGCTTTCTTT.

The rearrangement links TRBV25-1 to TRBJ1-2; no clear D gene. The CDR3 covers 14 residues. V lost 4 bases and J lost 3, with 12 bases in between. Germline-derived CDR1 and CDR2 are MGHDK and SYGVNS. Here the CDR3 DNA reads TGTGCCAGCAGTGGGGAGCCGACATACTATGGCTACACCTTC. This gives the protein CASSGEPTYYGYTF.

The CDR3 DNA is TGTGCCAGCTCACCCACGCGGGATTACGACTATGGCTACACCTTC. Its translation: CASSPTRDYDYGYTF. The genes are TRBV18 and TRBJ1-2; D ambiguous. The V and J ends lost 3 bases and 3 bases respectively, with 14 bases between them. Germline loops: CDR1 KGHSH, CDR2 LQKENI. CDR3 size: 15 residues.

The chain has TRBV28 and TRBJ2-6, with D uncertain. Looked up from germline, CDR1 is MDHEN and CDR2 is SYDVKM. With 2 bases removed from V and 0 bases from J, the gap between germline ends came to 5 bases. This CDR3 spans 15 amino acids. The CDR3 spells CASSLQNSGANVLTF. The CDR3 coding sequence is TGTGCCAGCAGTTTACAAAACTCTGGGGCCAACGTCCTGACTTTC.

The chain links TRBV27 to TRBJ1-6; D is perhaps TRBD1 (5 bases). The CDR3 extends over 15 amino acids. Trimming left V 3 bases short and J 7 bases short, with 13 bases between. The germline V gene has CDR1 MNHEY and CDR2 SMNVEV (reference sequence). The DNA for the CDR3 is TGTGCCAGCAGTTTCGAAGGGGATAACAATTCACCCCTCCACTTT. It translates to CASSFEGDNNSPLHF.

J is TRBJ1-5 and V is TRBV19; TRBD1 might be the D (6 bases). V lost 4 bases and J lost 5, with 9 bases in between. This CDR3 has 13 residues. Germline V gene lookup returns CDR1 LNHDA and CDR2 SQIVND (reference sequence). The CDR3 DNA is TGTGCCAGTAGTAGGACAGTCGATCAGCCCCAGCATTTT. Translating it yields CASSRTVDQPQHF.

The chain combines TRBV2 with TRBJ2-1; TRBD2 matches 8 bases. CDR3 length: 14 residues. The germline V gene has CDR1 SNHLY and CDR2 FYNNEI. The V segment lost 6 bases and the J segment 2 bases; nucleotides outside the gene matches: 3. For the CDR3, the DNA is TGTGCCAGCAGCCCGGGACTAGCCTACAATGAGCAGTTCTTC. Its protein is CASSPGLAYNEQFF.

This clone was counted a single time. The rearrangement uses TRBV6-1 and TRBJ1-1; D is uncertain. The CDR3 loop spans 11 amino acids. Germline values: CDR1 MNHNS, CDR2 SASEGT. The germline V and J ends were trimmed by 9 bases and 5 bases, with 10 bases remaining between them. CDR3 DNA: TGTGCCAGTCAACAATTGACTGAAGCTTTCTTT. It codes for CASQQLTEAFF.

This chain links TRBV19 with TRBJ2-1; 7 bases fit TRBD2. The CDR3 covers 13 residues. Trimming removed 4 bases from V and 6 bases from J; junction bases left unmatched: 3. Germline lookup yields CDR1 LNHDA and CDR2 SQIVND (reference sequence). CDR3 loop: CASSKSGINEQFF. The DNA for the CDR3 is TGTGCCAGTAGTAAGAGCGGGATCAATGAGCAGTTCTTC.

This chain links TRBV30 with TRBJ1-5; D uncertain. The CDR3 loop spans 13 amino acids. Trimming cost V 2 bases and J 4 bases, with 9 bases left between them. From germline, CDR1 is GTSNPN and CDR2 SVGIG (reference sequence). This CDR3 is CAWSTDTNQPQHF. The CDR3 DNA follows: TGTGCCTGGAGTACCGACACAAATCAGCCCCAGCATTTT.

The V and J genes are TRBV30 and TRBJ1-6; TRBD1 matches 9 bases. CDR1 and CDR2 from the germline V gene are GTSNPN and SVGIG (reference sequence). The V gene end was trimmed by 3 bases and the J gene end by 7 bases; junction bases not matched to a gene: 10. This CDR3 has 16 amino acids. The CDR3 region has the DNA TGTGCCTGGAGCGGTCCGGGACAGGGAAGCAATTCACCCCTCCACTTT. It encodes CAWSGPGQGSNSPLHF. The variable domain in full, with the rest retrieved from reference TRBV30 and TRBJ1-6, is SQTIHQWPATLVQPVGSPLSLECTVEGTSNPNLYWYRQAAGRGLQLLFYSVGIGQISSEVPQNLSASRPQDRQFILSSKKLLLSDSGFYLCAWSGPGQGSNSPLHFGNGTRLTVT.

In nucleotides, the CDR3 is TGTGCCAGCAGCCGGGGACGCCTAGGGGGTGGCTACACCTTC. Its translation is CASSRGRLGGGYTF. The V and J genes are TRBV6-5 and TRBJ1-2, with D perhaps matching TRBD1 (6 bases). Germline CDR1 is MNHEY and CDR2 is SVGAGI. The CDR3 spans 14 residues. Trimming shortened V by 6 bases and J by 7 bases, and 18 bases separated the two germline ends.

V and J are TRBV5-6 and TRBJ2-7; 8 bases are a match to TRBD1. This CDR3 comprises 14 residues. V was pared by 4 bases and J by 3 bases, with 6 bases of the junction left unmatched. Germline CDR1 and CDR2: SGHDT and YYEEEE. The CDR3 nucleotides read TGTGCCAGCAGCGGGGACAGGTCTCTCTACGAGCAGTACTTC. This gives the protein CASSGDRSLYEQYF.

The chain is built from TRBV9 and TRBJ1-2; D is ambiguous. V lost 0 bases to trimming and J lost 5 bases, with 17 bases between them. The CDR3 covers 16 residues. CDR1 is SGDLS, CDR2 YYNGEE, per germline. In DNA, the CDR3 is TGTGCCAGCAGCGTAGATTTCTCGGGTCCGGCGTATGGCTACACCTTC. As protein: CASSVDFSGPAYGYTF.

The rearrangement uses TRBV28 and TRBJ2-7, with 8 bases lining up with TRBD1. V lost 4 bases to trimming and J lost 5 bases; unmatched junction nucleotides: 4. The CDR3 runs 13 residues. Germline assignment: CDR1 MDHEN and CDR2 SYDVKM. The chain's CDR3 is CASSSTGVHEQYF. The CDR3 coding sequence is TGTGCCAGCAGTTCGACAGGGGTGCACGAGCAGTACTTC. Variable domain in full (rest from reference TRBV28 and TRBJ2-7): DVKVTQSSRYLVKRTGEKVFLECVQDMDHENMFWYRQDPGLGLRLIYFSYDVKMKEKGDIPEGYSVSREKKERFSLILESASTNQTSMYLCASSSTGVHEQYFGPGTRLTVT.